Listed below are T cell receptor beta chains from one sample, sequenced in a study of cytomegalovirus exposure and HLA in healthy donors. Here immunoSEQ multiplex PCR was the method, and the copy in TCRdb shows in-frame clones only, minus some. Of around 100,000 clones in the sample, under 90% were seen once. The source material was PBMCs. The source is a woman aged 65 to 85 in good health and CMV-seropositive. The CDR3 runs from the conserved cysteine through the conserved F or W. A D gene is named only where the DNA matches it firmly. Clone size is given for some rows only: seen once, a few or many times, or a class if the clone is expanded.

size	V	D	J	CDR3	DNA
once	TRBV5-4	TRBD1	TRBJ2-7	CASSDRTGREQYF	TGTGCCAGCAGCGACAGGACAGGGCGCGAGCAGTACTTC
.	TRBV27	.	TRBJ2-1	CASRSNSALRNEQFF	TGTGCCAGCAGGTCTAATAGCGCCCTCCGCAATGAGCAGTTCTTC
.	TRBV6-4	TRBD1	TRBJ2-3	CASSDGTGGDTQYF	TGTGCCAGCAGTGACGGGACAGGGGGAGATACGCAGTATTTT
.	TRBV7-6	.	TRBJ2-3	CASSLIMSADTQYF	TGTGCCAGCAGCCTTATTATGTCCGCAGATACGCAGTATTTT
.	TRBV21-1	.	TRBJ2-2	CASNLGLAGGPITGELFF	TGTGCCAGCAACCTAGGACTAGCGGGAGGGCCTATCACCGGGGAGCTGTTTTTT
.	TRBV19	.	TRBJ2-1	CASSSTAPGQGQGEQFF	TGTGCCAGTAGCTCCACTGCCCCCGGCCAGGGACAAGGTGAGCAGTTCTTC
.	TRBV11-3	.	TRBJ2-7	CASSLGLYEQYF	TGTGCCAGCAGCTTAGGTCTCTACGAGCAGTACTTC
.	TRBV6-9	.	TRBJ2-7	CAIQLLPTGEQYF	TGTGCCATTCAACTCCTTCCTACAGGGGAGCAGTACTTC
.	TRBV5-1	.	TRBJ1-6	CASSLRSDSPLHF	TGCGCCAGCAGCTTGCGAAGCGATTCACCCCTCCACTTT
.	TRBV30	.	TRBJ2-1	CAWSSEDFYNEQFF	TGTGCCTGGAGCTCTGAAGACTTCTACAATGAGCAGTTCTTC
.	TRBV2	.	TRBJ1-5	CASSERQANQPQHF	TGTGCCAGCAGTGAACGACAGGCCAACCAGCCCCAGCATTTT
.	TRBV7-6	.	TRBJ2-5	CASSLVPQQGAETQYF	TGTGCCAGCAGCTTAGTTCCACAACAGGGAGCCGAGACCCAGTACTTC
few	TRBV10-1	.	TRBJ1-5	CASSRTLNQPQHF	TGCGCCAGCAGTCGGACACTCAATCAGCCCCAGCATTTT
.	TRBV30	.	TRBJ2-7	CAWSVGRESGEQYF	TGTGCCTGGAGTGTCGGACGGGAGTCGGGGGAGCAGTACTTC
.	TRBV10-2	TRBD2	TRBJ2-1	CASSVASGRGNEQFF	TGCGCCAGCAGCGTTGCTAGCGGGAGAGGGAATGAGCAGTTCTTC
.	TRBV21-1	.	TRBJ2-7	CASSGPPEYEQYF	TGTGCCAGCAGCGGCCCCCCGGAGTACGAGCAGTACTTC
.	TRBV9	TRBD1	TRBJ1-2	CASSVQGVEGYTF	TGTGCCAGCAGCGTACAGGGGGTAGAAGGCTACACCTTC
.	TRBV7-9	TRBD2	TRBJ2-2	CASSLTSGRNTGELFF	TGTGCCAGCAGCTTAACTAGCGGGAGGAACACCGGGGAGCTGTTTTTT
.	TRBV7-2	.	TRBJ2-5	CASSLSYQETQYF	TGTGCCAGCAGCTTATCGTACCAAGAGACCCAGTACTTC
few	TRBV10-3	.	TRBJ2-7	CAISGISEFDNYEQYF	TGTGCCATCAGTGGGATTTCAGAGTTCGACAACTACGAGCAGTACTTC
.	TRBV6-5	.	TRBJ1-1	CASSYRGGEAFF	TGTGCCAGCAGTTATAGAGGGGGTGAAGCTTTCTTT
.	TRBV27	.	TRBJ2-7	CASSLGVNSYEQYF	TGTGCCAGCAGTTTAGGAGTCAACTCCTACGAGCAGTACTTC
.	TRBV6-6	TRBD2	TRBJ2-7	CASIPSGGRAYEQYF	TGTGCCAGCATCCCTAGCGGCGGGCGGGCCTACGAGCAGTACTTC
.	TRBV28	.	TRBJ2-1	CASSFRYSPNEQFF	TGTGCCAGCAGTTTTCGTTACAGTCCCAATGAGCAGTTCTTC
.	TRBV7-2	.	TRBJ2-6	CASTPLGFISGANVLTF	TGTGCCAGCACCCCCCTAGGATTCATTTCTGGGGCCAACGTCCTGACTTTC
.	TRBV7-8	TRBD1	TRBJ2-1	CASSYRDRDYNEQFF	TGTGCCAGCAGCTACCGGGACAGGGACTACAATGAGCAGTTCTTC
.	TRBV7-2	TRBD2	TRBJ2-1	CASSSPSGRAGNEQFF	TGTGCCAGCAGCTCTCCTAGCGGGAGGGCCGGCAATGAGCAGTTCTTC
.	TRBV5-4	TRBD1	TRBJ1-3	CASSSLTGTGNTIYF	TGTGCCAGCAGCTCCTTGACAGGGACAGGAAACACCATATATTTT
.	TRBV7-6	TRBD2	TRBJ2-1	CASSGLSGRANEQFF	TGTGCCAGCAGCGGGTTAAGCGGGAGGGCAAATGAGCAGTTCTTC
.	TRBV19	TRBD2	TRBJ2-7	CASGPTSGRGYEQYF	TGTGCCAGTGGCCCGACTAGCGGGAGAGGCTACGAGCAGTACTTC
.	TRBV27	TRBD2	TRBJ2-1	CASSLRAGGIYNEQFF	TGTGCCAGCAGTTTGCGAGCGGGAGGGATTTACAATGAGCAGTTCTTC
.	TRBV5-1	.	TRBJ2-1	CASSLAAEPYNEQFF	TGCGCCAGCAGCTTGGCAGCGGAGCCGTACAATGAGCAGTTCTTC
.	TRBV9	.	TRBJ2-7	CASSVASNSYEQYF	TGTGCCAGCAGCGTCGCTAGTAATTCGTACGAGCAGTACTTC
.	TRBV18	.	TRBJ2-5	CASSLLTVGLETQYF	TGTGCCAGCTCACTCCTGACAGTAGGATTAGAGACCCAGTACTTC
.	TRBV18	.	TRBJ1-1	CASSPNTGMTEAFF	TGTGCCAGCTCACCCAACACGGGGATGACTGAAGCTTTCTTT
few	TRBV7-9	TRBD2	TRBJ2-3	CASSQSGGTDTQYF	TGTGCCAGCAGCCAAAGCGGGGGCACAGATACGCAGTATTTT
few	TRBV27	.	TRBJ1-1	CASSFSWNTEAFF	TGTGCCAGCAGTTTCTCTTGGAACACTGAAGCTTTCTTT
.	TRBV21-1	.	TRBJ2-7	CARGWEGNSYEQYF	TGTGCCAGGGGGTGGGAGGGAAACTCCTACGAGCAGTACTTC
.	TRBV18	TRBD2	TRBJ2-7	CASSPPASGRALRYEQYF	TGTGCCAGCTCACCACCGGCTAGCGGGAGGGCCTTGCGCTACGAGCAGTACTTC
few	TRBV4-2	.	TRBJ1-4	CASSQGQGGKANEKLFF	TGTGCCAGCAGCCAAGGGCAGGGCGGAAAGGCTAATGAAAAACTGTTTTTT
.	TRBV7-2	TRBD2	TRBJ2-2	CASSFPGGAYTGELFF	TGTGCCAGCAGCTTCCCCGGGGGGGCCTACACCGGGGAGCTGTTTTTT
.	TRBV5-6	.	TRBJ2-7	CASSSGVYEQYF	TGTGCCAGCAGCTCGGGTGTCTACGAGCAGTACTTC
few	TRBV11-3	.	TRBJ2-7	CASRDRTASSYEQYF	TGTGCCAGCAGGGATAGGACAGCTAGCTCCTACGAGCAGTACTTC
.	TRBV15	.	TRBJ2-1	CATSPRGSSYNEQFF	TGTGCCACCAGCCCGAGAGGGAGCTCCTACAATGAGCAGTTCTTC
.	TRBV30	TRBD1	TRBJ2-6	CAWSRDRVSSGANVLTF	TGTGCCTGGAGTCGGGACAGGGTTAGCTCTGGGGCCAACGTCCTGACTTTC
.	TRBV4-3	TRBD1	TRBJ1-1	CASSQGPGGITEAFF	TGCGCCAGCAGCCAAGGGCCAGGGGGCATCACTGAAGCTTTCTTT
.	TRBV4-3	TRBD1	TRBJ2-7	CASSLGQGPYEQYF	TGCGCCAGCAGCCTGGGACAGGGGCCCTACGAGCAGTACTTC
.	TRBV19	TRBD1	TRBJ2-2	CASSMGQGAIGELFF	TGTGCCAGTAGTATGGGACAGGGGGCGATCGGGGAGCTGTTTTTT
.	TRBV18	TRBD1	TRBJ2-7	CASSPPDRRYEQYF	TGTGCCAGCTCACCCCCGGACAGGAGGTACGAGCAGTACTTC
.	TRBV28	TRBD1	TRBJ2-1	CASSFGGQGSYNEQFF	TGTGCCAGCAGTTTTGGGGGACAGGGGTCCTACAATGAGCAGTTCTTC
.	TRBV4-1	TRBD2	TRBJ2-7	CASSREAGVSSYEQYF	TGCGCCAGCAGTCGGGAGGCGGGAGTGAGCTCCTACGAGCAGTACTTC
once	TRBV5-1	TRBD2	TRBJ2-3	CASSLTGTSIPTDTQYF	TGCGCCAGCAGCTTGACCGGGACTAGCATCCCGACAGATACGCAGTATTTT
.	TRBV4-1	TRBD2	TRBJ2-5	CASSQEPPAGGQETQYF	TGCGCCAGCAGCCAAGAACCCCCAGCGGGAGGGCAAGAGACCCAGTACTTC
once	TRBV19	.	TRBJ2-1	CASSIGRSNNEQFF	TGTGCCAGTAGTATAGGGAGATCAAACAATGAGCAGTTCTTC